Listed below are T cell receptor beta chains from one sample, sequenced in a study of blood T cell repertoires in COVID-19. The table came from immunoSEQ multiplex PCR; TCRdb's copy has only in-frame clones and leaves some out. Found here are 200,000 or so clones, roughly 88% of them singletons; the top ten hold 2% to 2.5%. Sequencing was done on a sample of peripheral blood. These receptors came from a man aged 35 to 55 who had recovered from COVID-19. Each CDR3 is given with its conserved first and last residue. The D gene is left open where the match is weak. Some rows have no size entry. The others give once, few or many, or a class for an expanded clone.

j_gene	d_gene	abundance	v_gene	CDR3nt	CDR3aa
TRBJ2-5	TRBD2	-	TRBV9	TGTGCCAGCAGCGAAACAATCAGCGGGGGCGAGACCCAGTACTTC	CASSETISGGETQYF
TRBJ2-7	-	-	TRBV18	TGTGCCAGCTCACCACCAGGACTCACCTACGAGCAGTACTTC	CASSPPGLTYEQYF
TRBJ1-1	-	-	TRBV27	TGTGCCAGCAGTTTATCGGGGGGAGTGAACACTGAAGCTTTCTTT	CASSLSGGVNTEAFF
TRBJ2-3	-	-	TRBV28	TGTGCCAGCAGGTGGCAACTAGTCGGGGCGCAGTATTTT	CASRWQLVGAQYF
TRBJ1-4	-	-	TRBV19	TGTGCCAGTAGTATCCCCGGGCGGAGGGAAAAACTGTTTTTT	CASSIPGRREKLFF
TRBJ2-7	TRBD2	once	TRBV18	TGTGCCAGCTCACAGGTTAGCGGGAGCCTTACCTCCTCCTACGAGCAGTACTTC	CASSQVSGSLTSSYEQYF
TRBJ2-1	-	-	TRBV11-2	TGTGCCAGCAGCTTAGGTACAGGGCCTATGGTAGATGAGCAGTTCTTC	CASSLGTGPMVDEQFF
TRBJ1-1	TRBD1	once	TRBV5-1	TGCGCCAGCAGCTGGGGACAGTCTGAAGCTTTCTTT	CASSWGQSEAFF
TRBJ1-3	-	many	TRBV7-9	TGTGCCAGCAGCCAAACAGTCGGACATTTAAACACCATATATTTT	CASSQTVGHLNTIYF
TRBJ1-3	-	once	TRBV19	TGTGCCAGTAGTATAGGCAGGGAAGGCGGAAACACCATATATTTT	CASSIGREGGNTIYF
TRBJ1-2	TRBD1	-	TRBV6-5	TGTGCCAGCAGTTACCTAGGACAGGTCCATGGCTACACCTTC	CASSYLGQVHGYTF
TRBJ2-7	TRBD2	-	TRBV30	TGTGCCTGGAGTGTTGGGACTAGCGGACGATACGAGCAGTACTTC	CAWSVGTSGRYEQYF
TRBJ2-7	-	-	TRBV7-9	TGTGCCAGCAGCTTATTTGCCGGGAACTACGAGCAGTACTTC	CASSLFAGNYEQYF
TRBJ2-3	TRBD1	-	TRBV18	TGTGCCAGCGCACCCGGGACAGGGTCAGATACGCAGTATTTT	CASAPGTGSDTQYF
TRBJ2-1	-	once	TRBV9	TGTGCCAGCAGGTCCGGGGTGGGTGAGCAGTTCTTC	CASRSGVGEQFF
TRBJ2-3	-	-	TRBV3-1/TRBV3-2	TGTGCCAGCAGCCATGACGGGGTTAGCACAGATACGCAGTATTTT	CASSHDGVSTDTQYF
TRBJ1-2	-	-	TRBV19	TGTGCCAGTAGTATAGATCACGGAGGTTACCGGGACACAGCTAACTATGGCTACACCTTC	CASSIDHGGYRDTANYGYTF